These T cell receptor beta chains were read from a single sample in a study of cytomegalovirus exposure and HLA in healthy donors. Using immunoSEQ multiplex PCR, the repertoire was profiled, and TCRdb retains in-frame clones only, with some absent. The table includes a few hundred thousand clones, 88% detected once. Sequences were obtained from PBMCs. These receptors all come from a young woman in good health and CMV-seronegative. Both conserved end residues are part of each CDR3. Fields, in order: D gene, J gene, V gene, clone size, CDR3 protein, CDR3 DNA. D genes are given only for firm matches. The size of a clone is reported for some rows only, either as once, few or many, or as a class for expanded clones.

D gene: TRBD1
J gene: TRBJ2-3
V gene: TRBV14
clone size: .
CDR3 protein: CASSQVKTGGLADTQYF
CDR3 DNA: TGTGCCAGCAGCCAAGTGAAGACAGGGGGTTTAGCAGATACGCAGTATTTT

D gene: .
J gene: TRBJ2-1
V gene: TRBV5-8
clone size: .
CDR3 protein: CASSRQLNEQFF
CDR3 DNA: TGTGCCAGCAGCCGACAGCTGAATGAGCAGTTCTTC

D gene: .
J gene: TRBJ2-7
V gene: TRBV30
clone size: .
CDR3 protein: CACTPEVAASYEQYF
CDR3 DNA: TGTGCCTGCACCCCCGAAGTAGCGGCCTCCTACGAGCAGTACTTC

D gene: TRBD1
J gene: TRBJ1-2
V gene: TRBV28
clone size: .
CDR3 protein: CASSIQGRGYTF
CDR3 DNA: TGTGCCAGCAGTATACAGGGGCGCGGCTACACCTTC

D gene: .
J gene: TRBJ2-5
V gene: TRBV5-1
clone size: many
CDR3 protein: CASSLRGQGVIQETQYF
CDR3 DNA: TGCGCCAGCAGCCTCCGGGGGCAGGGGGTTATCCAAGAGACCCAGTACTTC

D gene: TRBD1
J gene: TRBJ2-7
V gene: TRBV6-5
clone size: .
CDR3 protein: CASSMTGGSPAEQYF
CDR3 DNA: TGTGCCAGCAGCATGACAGGGGGTTCTCCCGCCGAGCAGTACTTC

D gene: TRBD2
J gene: TRBJ2-7
V gene: TRBV6-6
clone size: .
CDR3 protein: CASSKPPTSGNEQYF
CDR3 DNA: TGTGCCAGCAGTAAACCCCCGACTAGCGGGAACGAGCAGTACTTC

D gene: TRBD2
J gene: TRBJ2-3
V gene: TRBV6-4
clone size: few
CDR3 protein: CASSEETSGTDTQYF
CDR3 DNA: TGTGCCAGCAGTGAAGAGACTAGCGGGACAGATACGCAGTATTTT

D gene: TRBD2
J gene: TRBJ2-5
V gene: TRBV18
clone size: .
CDR3 protein: CASQRGGQETQYF
CDR3 DNA: TGTGCCAGTCAACGGGGGGGCCAAGAGACCCAGTACTTC

D gene: .
J gene: TRBJ2-5
V gene: TRBV4-1
clone size: .
CDR3 protein: CASREEPGKSGETQYF
CDR3 DNA: TGCGCCAGCAGGGAAGAACCGGGAAAAAGTGGAGAGACCCAGTACTTC

D gene: .
J gene: TRBJ2-1
V gene: TRBV27
clone size: few
CDR3 protein: CASRAPSGSSYNEQFF
CDR3 DNA: TGTGCCAGCAGAGCCCCCAGCGGAAGCTCCTACAATGAGCAGTTCTTC

D gene: .
J gene: TRBJ1-2
V gene: TRBV5-6
clone size: .
CDR3 protein: CASSSSRVGYGYTF
CDR3 DNA: TGTGCCAGCAGCTCCAGCAGGGTAGGCTATGGCTACACCTTC

D gene: TRBD1
J gene: TRBJ2-1
V gene: TRBV19
clone size: .
CDR3 protein: CASSIDWTGGLNEQFF
CDR3 DNA: TGTGCCAGTAGTATAGATTGGACAGGGGGCTTGAATGAGCAGTTCTTC

D gene: .
J gene: TRBJ2-1
V gene: TRBV5-1
clone size: .
CDR3 protein: CASSLIGDEQFF
CDR3 DNA: TGCGCCAGCAGCTTGATCGGGGATGAGCAGTTCTTC

D gene: .
J gene: TRBJ2-7
V gene: TRBV15
clone size: many
CDR3 protein: CATSRDVPDTSYEQYF
CDR3 DNA: TGTGCCACCAGCAGAGATGTACCGGACACTTCCTACGAGCAGTACTTC

D gene: .
J gene: TRBJ2-2
V gene: TRBV7-7
clone size: .
CDR3 protein: CASSLGTTSPGELFF
CDR3 DNA: TGTGCCAGCAGCTTAGGGACGACTAGTCCCGGGGAGCTGTTTTTT

D gene: .
J gene: TRBJ2-5
V gene: TRBV15
clone size: .
CDR3 protein: CATSRGGANRETQYF
CDR3 DNA: TGTGCCACCAGCAGAGGTGGGGCTAACCGTGAGACCCAGTACTTC

D gene: .
J gene: TRBJ1-6
V gene: TRBV5-1
clone size: .
CDR3 protein: CASGWGSAQGAFSWDSPLHF
CDR3 DNA: TGCGCCAGCGGCTGGGGTTCTGCGCAGGGCGCGTTCTCTTGGGATTCACCCCTCCACTTT

D gene: .
J gene: TRBJ2-3
V gene: TRBV5-6
clone size: .
CDR3 protein: CASSLGMASTDTQYF
CDR3 DNA: TGTGCCAGCAGCTTGGGTATGGCCAGCACAGATACGCAGTATTTT

D gene: .
J gene: TRBJ1-3
V gene: TRBV5-1
clone size: once
CDR3 protein: CASRGDFGGNTIYF
CDR3 DNA: TGCGCCAGCAGAGGAGATTTCGGTGGAAACACCATATATTTT

D gene: .
J gene: TRBJ1-1
V gene: TRBV15
clone size: .
CDR3 protein: CATSRPGMNTEAFF
CDR3 DNA: TGTGCCACCAGCAGACCGGGGATGAACACTGAAGCTTTCTTT

D gene: .
J gene: TRBJ2-1
V gene: TRBV6-5
clone size: once
CDR3 protein: CASSYDGRGYNEQFF
CDR3 DNA: TGTGCCAGCAGTTACGATGGACGAGGGTACAATGAGCAGTTCTTC

D gene: .
J gene: TRBJ2-3
V gene: TRBV10-3
clone size: .
CDR3 protein: CAIREAGWTDTQYF
CDR3 DNA: TGTGCCATCCGAGAGGCGGGTTGGACAGATACGCAGTATTTT

D gene: .
J gene: TRBJ2-7
V gene: TRBV4-2
clone size: .
CDR3 protein: CASSQKRGGEQYF
CDR3 DNA: TGTGCCAGCAGCCAGAAGAGGGGGGGCGAGCAGTACTTC

D gene: TRBD1
J gene: TRBJ1-5
V gene: TRBV5-5
clone size: .
CDR3 protein: CASSKDRGNQPQHF
CDR3 DNA: TGTGCCAGCAGCAAGGACAGGGGCAATCAGCCCCAGCATTTT

D gene: TRBD2
J gene: TRBJ2-1
V gene: TRBV10-3
clone size: .
CDR3 protein: CATRTLGTSIDEQFF
CDR3 DNA: TGTGCCACCAGGACCCTCGGGACTAGTATCGATGAGCAGTTCTTC

D gene: TRBD1
J gene: TRBJ2-2
V gene: TRBV7-8
clone size: .
CDR3 protein: CASVGTADTGELFF
CDR3 DNA: TGTGCCAGCGTCGGGACAGCGGACACCGGGGAGCTGTTTTTT